This T cell receptor (beta chain) comes out of a study of Graves' ophthalmopathy and Graves' hyperthyroidism. CDR1 and CDR2 (germline): SGHRS, YFSETQ. V was clipped by 0 bases and J by 10 bases; unmatched bases: 12. The length of the CDR3 is 16 residues. RNA transcripts yielded amplified TCR beta CDR3 regions. HTBI primers primed a first-round RT-PCR, and a second-round multiplex PCR followed. TCRdb re-analysed the multiplex PCR reads in MiXCR, keeping a single row per CDR3 protein. The table lists approximately 160,000 distinct CDR3 sequences, 30% to 45% of them singletons. This clonotype was observed many times. Moderate-to-severe activity, CAS ≥3, NOSPECS ≥4 and duration under 3 months were recorded for donors with ophthalmopathy. Pregnancy or lactation, uncontrolled infections and other autoimmune diseases were grounds for excluding patients. PBMCs came from more than 8 ml of fresh peripheral blood.

The chain recombines TRBV5-1 with TRBJ1-2; the match to TRBD1 covers 10 bases. The sequence came from a woman between 40 and 50 years old with Graves' ophthalmopathy. The source material was peripheral blood. CDR3 residues: CASSLAGGRDRGLYTF. The CDR3 nucleotides are TGCGCCAGCAGCTTGGCCGGGGGACGGGACAGGGGACTCTACACCTTC.